Below, 32 T cell receptor beta chains from the same sample are listed, as sequenced in a study of cytomegalovirus exposure and HLA in healthy donors. This PCR relied on a set of 60 Vbeta primers and 13 Jbeta primers. Assay: immunoSEQ multiplex PCR; the TCRdb copy retains only in-frame clones and omits some. This table holds 100,000 to 120,000 clones, 65% to 85% found once. Sequencing input: PBMCs. The receptors derive from a male donor in good health and CMV-seronegative.

This CDR3 reads CASRGINKTQYF. The DNA of the CDR3 is TGTGCCAGCCGCGGGATTAATAAGACCCAGTACTTC. The rearrangement joins TRBV7-9 to TRBJ2-5, with a tentative D call TRBD2 (6 bases). V shed 8 bases and J shed 6 bases, with 13 bases lying between them. CDR3 length: 12 residues. Germline V gene sequence: CDR1 SEHNR, CDR2 FQNEAQ (reference sequence).

This chain uses TRBV7-6 with TRBJ2-5, with TRBD2 matching 7 bases. Unmatched junction bases numbered 5, after V lost 1 base and J lost 6 bases. This CDR3 is built from 14 residues. Germline V gene sequence: CDR1 SGHVS, CDR2 FNYEAQ. The CDR3 sequence is CASSLGREKKTQYF. DNA for the CDR3: TGTGCCAGCAGCTTAGGGCGGGAGAAAAAGACCCAGTACTTC.

This clone was observed a handful of times. The chain has TRBV5-1 and TRBJ2-1; 8 positions match TRBD2. Per the germline V gene, CDR1 is SGHRS and CDR2 is YFSETQ. V dropped 0 bases and J dropped 4; count of bases not matched to a gene: 3. This CDR3 has 15 residues. The CDR3 DNA reads as TGCGCCAGCAGCTTGGGACTAGCGAAGTACAATGAGCAGTTCTTC. Translation gives CASSLGLAKYNEQFF.

CDR3: CASSQPGTSGQETQYF. The CDR3 DNA follows: TGCGCCAGCAGCCAACCCGGGACTAGCGGACAAGAGACCCAGTACTTC. The gene calls are TRBV4-1 and TRBJ2-5; TRBD2 aligns across 11 bases. Germline CDR1 and CDR2: MGHRA and YSYEKL. The CDR3 loop spans 16 amino acids. Trimming cost V 2 bases and J 2 bases; bases outside gene matches: 4.

The rearrangement joins TRBV9 to TRBJ2-3, with D possibly matching TRBD2 (5 bases). The CDR3 contains 16 residues. Germline CDR1 and CDR2: SGDLS and YYNGEE. Trimming pared 0 bases from V and 1 base from J, leaving 12 bases between. The CDR3 region has the DNA TGTGCCAGCAGCGTAGTCTGGGGAGCCGGCACAGATACGCAGTATTTT. Encoded protein: CASSVVWGAGTDTQYF.

The V call is TRBV2, the J call TRBJ1-2, with TRBD1 matching over 7 bases. V was clipped by 3 bases and J by 4 bases; unmatched bases: 5. The germline gives CDR1 SNHLY, CDR2 FYNNEI. The CDR3 runs to 14 residues. CDR3: CASSESGGGYGYTF. CDR3 DNA: TGTGCCAGCAGTGAGTCAGGGGGAGGCTATGGCTACACCTTC.

The CDR3 is CASSQGKFVDTIYF. In DNA form, the CDR3 reads TGTGCCAGCTCCCAGGGAAAATTCGTGGACACCATATATTTT. The chain links TRBV18 to TRBJ1-3, with D tentatively TRBD1 (5 bases). The germline CDR1 and CDR2 sequences are KGHSH and LQKENI. Trimming removed 6 bases from V and 8 bases from J, with 17 bases in between. This CDR3 spans 14 amino acids.

This chain uses TRBV5-1 with TRBJ2-5, with D unclear. V shed 6 bases and J shed 4 bases, with 10 bases lying between them. Germline-derived CDR1 and CDR2 are SGHRS and YFSETQ. This CDR3 has 12 residues. DNA for the CDR3: TGCGCCAGCACCCTCTCGGGAGAGACCCAGTACTTC. Translating it yields CASTLSGETQYF. The variable domain in full, with the rest retrieved from reference TRBV5-1 and TRBJ2-5, is KAGVTQTPRYLIKTRGQQVTLSCSPISGHRSVSWYQQTPGQGLQFLFEYFSETQRNKGNFPGRFSGRQFSNSRSEMNVSTLELGDSALYLCASTLSGETQYFGPGTRLLVL.

CDR3 nucleotides: TGTGCCAGCAGCTCTTGGGGCCTCTCCTACGAGCAGTACTTC. Amino acids: CASSSWGLSYEQYF. The chain uses TRBV7-8 and TRBJ2-7; weak D call: TRBD1 (5 bases). Trimming removed 4 bases at V and 0 bases at J, with 10 bases between. The V gene's germline CDR1 is SGHVS and CDR2 FQNEAQ. This CDR3 spans 14 amino acids.

This rearrangement joins TRBV7-9 to TRBJ2-5; 15 nucleotides align to TRBD2. Trimming removed 1 base from V and 7 bases from J; junction bases left unmatched: 1. This CDR3 region has 15 residues. Germline V gene lookup returns CDR1 SEHNR and CDR2 FQNEAQ (reference sequence). CDR3 nucleotides: TGTGCCAGCAGCTTAGAGGGACTAGCGGGGGGGACCCAGTACTTC. It is translated as CASSLEGLAGGTQYF.

In this sample, this clone turned up once. The chain's CDR3 is CASGTQNQGAGELFF. CDR3 DNA sequence: TGTGCCAGCGGGACCCAAAATCAGGGGGCCGGGGAGCTGTTTTTT. The chain is built from TRBV18 and TRBJ2-2; 7 bases fit TRBD1. Unmatched junction bases numbered 12, after V lost 8 bases and J lost 6 bases. This CDR3 contains 15 residues. Germline V CDR1 and CDR2: KGHSH, LQKENI.

V is TRBV5-4 and J is TRBJ1-6; 9 bases fit TRBD1. The germline V gene encodes CDR1 SGHNT and CDR2 YYREEE (reference sequence). Trimming at V came to 4 bases and at J to 9 bases, leaving 11 bases not matched to a gene. The CDR3 extends over 16 amino acids. CDR3 DNA: TGTGCCAGCAGCCCGATTCCGGGACAGGGACCTTCACCCCTCCACTTT. Encoded protein: CASSPIPGQGPSPLHF.

The chain carries TRBV7-2 and TRBJ2-5; weak D call: TRBD2 (6 bases). Germline-derived CDR1 and CDR2 are SGHTA and FQGNSA. V was clipped by 6 bases and J by 5 bases, with 10 bases between them. The CDR3 loop spans 12 amino acids. CDR3 region: CASRFGTETQYF. The CDR3 DNA sequence: TGTGCCAGCAGGTTCGGGACTGAGACCCAGTACTTC. The entire variable domain, with the rest obtained from reference TRBV7-2 and TRBJ2-5, is as follows: GAGVSQSPSNKVTEKGKDVELRCDPISGHTALYWYRQSLGQGLEFLIYFQGNSAPDKSGLPSDRFSAERTGGSVSTLTIQRTQQEDSAVYLCASRFGTETQYFGPGTRLLVL.

This rearrangement joins TRBV23-1 to TRBJ1-5; TRBD1 might be the D (6 bases). TRBV23-1 is marked as an open reading frame, function uncertain. V shed 2 bases and J shed 3 bases, with 17 bases lying between them. The CDR3 has 17 amino acids. CDR3 amino acids: CASSQIWSRDNNQPQHF. The CDR3 DNA sequence: TGCGCCAGCAGTCAAATCTGGAGCCGGGACAACAATCAGCCCCAGCATTTT.

This chain joins TRBV28 and TRBJ2-1; 9 bases line up with TRBD1. With V trimmed by 2 bases and J by 8 bases, 7 bases remained unmatched. The CDR3 is 15 amino acids. Germline loops: CDR1 MDHEN, CDR2 SYDVKM. The CDR3 nucleotides read TGTGCCAGCAGTTTAGGGGGGACAGGGCTCGATGAGCAGTTCTTC. Its translation is CASSLGGTGLDEQFF.

The chain uses TRBV4-1 and TRBJ1-2, with 10 bases aligning to TRBD1. This CDR3 is 17 amino acids long. CDR1 is MGHRA, CDR2 YSYEKL, per germline. V was clipped by 3 bases and J by 2 bases; unmatched bases: 9. CDR3 region: CASSQEPGQGINYGYTF. CDR3 bases: TGCGCCAGCAGCCAGGAACCGGGACAGGGGATAAACTATGGCTACACCTTC.

The rearrangement links TRBV28 to TRBJ2-3; 9 bases match TRBD1. The CDR3 has 17 amino acids. The trim removed 4 bases at V and 5 bases at J, leaving 13 bases unmatched. Germline CDR1 and CDR2: MDHEN and SYDVKM. In DNA, the CDR3 is TGTGCCAGCAGTTCCGGGACAGGGAAAAAAAATAAAGATACGCAGTATTTT. Encoded protein: CASSSGTGKKNKDTQYF.

A note on this clone: At one end, the junction sequence differs from germline, possibly due to a read error. Other nucleotide sequences from this sample produce the same CDR3. This chain joins TRBV11-3 and TRBJ1-1; D unresolved. The CDR3 consists of 14 residues. The germline V gene has CDR1 SGHNT and CDR2 YENEEA. The CDR3 nucleotides are TGTGCCAGCAGCTTCCAGGATTTGAACACTGAGGCTTTCTTT. Encoded protein: CASSFQDLNTEAFF. Combining the CDR3 with reference TRBV11-3 and TRBJ1-1 gives the whole variable domain EAGVVQSPRYKIIEKKQPVAFWCNPISGHNTLYWYLQNLGQGPELLIRYENEEAVDDSQLPKDRFSAERLKGVDSTLKIQPAELGDSAVYLCASSFQDLNTEAFFGQGTRLTVV.

The chain uses TRBV11-2 and TRBJ2-1; a weak D match, TRBD1 (5 bases). This CDR3 is 16 amino acids long. The germline CDR1 and CDR2 sequences are SGHAT and FQNNGV. V lost 1 base to trimming and J lost 7 bases, with 17 bases between them. The CDR3 DNA follows: TGTGCCAGCAGCTTAGGCTTAGGGGCTCTGGGGAATGAGCAGTTCTTC. This sequence encodes CASSLGLGALGNEQFF.

This chain connects TRBV6-1 to TRBJ2-7; TRBD1 agrees at 8 bases. J lost 6 bases, V lost 0 bases, and 7 bases had no gene match. CDR3 length: 15 amino acids. Germline CDR1 is MNHNS and CDR2 is SASEGT. CDR3 nucleotide sequence: TGTGCCAGCAGTGAAGCGCAGGGGGCGTATGGCGAGCAGTACTTC. As protein: CASSEAQGAYGEQYF.

This clone was counted a few times. V is TRBV15 and J is TRBJ2-1; tentatively, D is TRBD1 (5 bases). Trimming pared 5 bases from V and 0 bases from J, leaving 14 bases between. Germline values: CDR1 LNHNV, CDR2 YYDKDF (reference sequence). The CDR3 is made up of 16 amino acids. CDR3 protein: CATSLRRVRSYNEQFF. The CDR3 DNA is TGTGCCACCAGCTTGCGCAGGGTTCGCTCCTACAATGAGCAGTTCTTC. The full variable domain, its missing parts supplied by reference TRBV15 and TRBJ2-1, is DAMVIQNPRYQVTQFGKPVTLSCSQTLNHNVMYWYQQKSSQAPKLLFHYYDKDFNNEADTPDNFQSRRPNTSFCFLDIRSPGLGDTAMYLCATSLRRVRSYNEQFFGPGTRLTVL.

This clone was found once. The CDR3 is CAWSPGLAGGSTDTQYF. In DNA form, the CDR3 reads TGTGCCTGGAGCCCGGGACTAGCGGGAGGCAGCACAGATACGCAGTATTTT. The chain is built from TRBV30 and TRBJ2-3; 15 bases line up with TRBD2. CDR1 and CDR2 from the germline V gene are GTSNPN and SVGIG (reference sequence). This CDR3 spans 17 amino acids. The V gene end was trimmed by 3 bases and the J gene end by 0 bases; junction bases not matched to a gene: 4.

The V and J genes are TRBV7-9 and TRBJ1-6, with no clear D. This CDR3 contains 16 residues. Germline CDR1 and CDR2: SEHNR and FQNEAQ (reference sequence). V was clipped by 10 bases and J by 7 bases, with 23 bases between them. This CDR3 is CATLRVGEDLNSPLHF. CDR3 nucleotide sequence: TGTGCCACCCTACGGGTGGGAGAAGACCTAAATTCACCCCTCCACTTT.

The chain has TRBV18 and TRBJ2-2; D is unresolved. This CDR3 has 15 residues. The V gene's germline CDR1 is KGHSH and CDR2 LQKENI. Trimming took off 1 base at V and 1 base at J, with 7 bases between the two ends. CDR3 nucleotide sequence: TGTGCCAGCTCACCACGGCCAATGAACACCGGGGAGCTGTTTTTT. It yields the protein CASSPRPMNTGELFF.

V usage is TRBV5-4 and J usage is TRBJ1-2; possibly TRBD1 for D (6 bases). V lost 2 bases, J lost 4 bases, and 18 bases lay in between. Germline V lookup: CDR1 SGHNT, CDR2 YYREEE (reference sequence). There are 16 residues in the CDR3. CDR3 protein: CASSLNFAQGLYGYTF. CDR3 nucleotide sequence: TGTGCCAGCAGCTTAAACTTCGCGCAGGGGCTCTATGGCTACACCTTC.

This clone was seen once. The chain carries TRBV4-3 and TRBJ2-1; a possible D gene is TRBD2 (6 bases). V lost 0 bases, J lost 0 bases, and 15 bases lay in between. From germline, CDR1 is LGHNA and CDR2 YSLEER. This CDR3 contains 18 residues. The CDR3 DNA follows: TGCGCCAGCAGCCAAGAGGATCTGATCGGGAGCTCCTACAATGAGCAGTTCTTC. Its translation: CASSQEDLIGSSYNEQFF.

The chain joins TRBV4-2 to TRBJ2-2; 8 bases are shared with TRBD1. Germline lookup yields CDR1 LGHNA and CDR2 YNFKEQ. The CDR3 is 15 amino acids. Losses at the gene ends were 8 bases for V and 6 bases for J; bases not matched to a gene: 11. The CDR3 DNA follows: TGTGCCAGCCCTAGGACAGGGCACGGAGCCGGGGAGCTGTTTTTT. Translation: CASPRTGHGAGELFF.

V gene TRBV14 combines with J gene TRBJ1-1; the D gene is possibly TRBD1 (5 bases). The CDR3 runs 14 residues. The V end lost 4 bases, the J end lost 3 bases, and 12 bases lay between the germline ends. Germline values: CDR1 SGHDN, CDR2 FVKESK. Here the CDR3 reads CASSPRGGDTEAFF. CDR3 in DNA: TGTGCCAGCAGCCCCCGGGGCGGGGACACTGAAGCTTTCTTT.

This clone was seen only once. The rearrangement uses TRBV27 and TRBJ2-7; weak D call: TRBD2 (6 bases). Germline V gives CDR1 MNHEY, CDR2 SMNVEV (reference sequence). Trimming removed 0 bases from V and 3 bases from J, with 12 bases in between. This CDR3 is 15 amino acids long. In DNA, the CDR3 is TGTGCCAGCAGTTTATCGTCCGGGGACTTCTACGAGCAGTACTTC. It translates to CASSLSSGDFYEQYF.

The sample holds a few counts of this clone. The V call is TRBV7-9, the J call TRBJ2-7; possible D gene TRBD1, 6 bases. This CDR3 is 13 amino acids long. From germline, CDR1 is SEHNR and CDR2 FQNEAQ (reference sequence). V lost 6 bases to trimming and J lost 6 bases, with 15 bases between them. CDR3 in amino acids: CASSTRGEGEQYF. The DNA for the CDR3 is TGTGCCAGCAGTACCAGGGGTGAGGGCGAGCAGTACTTC.

The chain employs TRBV18 and TRBJ2-1; D is perhaps TRBD2 (5 bases). Germline V gene data show CDR1 as KGHSH and CDR2 as LQKENI. V shed 4 bases and J shed 4 bases, with 11 bases lying between them. The CDR3 spans 14 residues. As DNA, the CDR3 is TGTGCCAGCTCACAAGCGGATATTTACAATGAGCAGTTCTTC. Its translation is CASSQADIYNEQFF. The full variable domain, completed using reference TRBV18 and TRBJ2-1, is NAGVMQNPRHLVRRRGQEARLRCSPMKGHSHVYWYRQLPEEGLKFMVYLQKENIIDESGMPKERFSAEFPKEGPSILRIQQVVRGDSAAYFCASSQADIYNEQFFGPGTRLTVL.

The V call is TRBV7-2, the J call TRBJ1-1; D perhaps matches TRBD1 (6 bases). The CDR3 runs to 12 residues. The germline V and J ends were trimmed by 2 bases and 8 bases, with 9 bases remaining between them. The germline V gene encodes CDR1 SGHTA and CDR2 FQGNSA. DNA for the CDR3: TGTGCCAGCAGCTTACAGCAGGGGGAAGCTTTCTTT. Translating gives CASSLQQGEAFF.